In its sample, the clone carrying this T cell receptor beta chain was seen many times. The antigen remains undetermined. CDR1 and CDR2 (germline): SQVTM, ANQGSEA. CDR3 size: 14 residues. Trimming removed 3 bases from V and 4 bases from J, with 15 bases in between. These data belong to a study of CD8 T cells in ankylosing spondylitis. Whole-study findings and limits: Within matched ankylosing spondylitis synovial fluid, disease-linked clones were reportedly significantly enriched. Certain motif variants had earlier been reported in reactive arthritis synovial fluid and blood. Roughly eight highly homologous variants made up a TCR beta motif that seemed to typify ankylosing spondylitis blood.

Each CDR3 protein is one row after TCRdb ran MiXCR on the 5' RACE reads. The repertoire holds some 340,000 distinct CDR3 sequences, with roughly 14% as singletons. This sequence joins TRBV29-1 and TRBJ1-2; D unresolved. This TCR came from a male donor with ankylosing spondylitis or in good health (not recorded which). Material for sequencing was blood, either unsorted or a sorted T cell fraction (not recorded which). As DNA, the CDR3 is TGCAGCGTTGAGCCGCTAGGAGGGCCCTATGGCTACACCTTC. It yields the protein CSVEPLGGPYGYTF.